The 17 T cell receptor beta chains presented below share a single source sample, sequenced in a study of T cell responses to AZD1222 COVID-19 vaccine. The table came from immunoSEQ multiplex PCR; TCRdb's copy has only in-frame clones and leaves some out. Here the sample spans 90,000 or so clones, approximately 86% being singletons. Sample: peripheral blood, taken on day 0 of AZD1222 vaccination. Receptor source: an adult in good health.

This chain connects TRBV6-5 to TRBJ1-5; unclear D gene. Germline-derived CDR1 and CDR2 are MNHEY and SVGAGI. The ends were cut back, 6 bases at V and 0 bases at J, with 12 bases in the middle. The length of the CDR3 is 15 residues. The CDR3 bases are TGTGCCAGCAGGCGGTCCGGGAGTAGCAATCAGCCCCAGCATTTT. It codes for CASRRSGSSNQPQHF.

This chain uses TRBV4-2 with TRBJ1-6; 9 bases line up with TRBD1. The CDR3 covers 15 residues. Looked up from germline, CDR1 is LGHNA and CDR2 is YNFKEQ. V gave up 1 base and J gave up 5 bases; unmatched junction bases: 0. CDR3 nucleotides: TGTGCCAGCAGCCAAGGGGACAGGGATAATTCACCCCTCCACTTT. Its protein product is CASSQGDRDNSPLHF.

The chain couples TRBV19 to TRBJ1-1, with TRBD1 matching 8 bases. Trimming at V came to 6 bases and at J to 4 bases, leaving 7 bases not matched to a gene. The CDR3 spans 14 residues. CDR1 is LNHDA and CDR2 is SQIVND in the germline V gene (reference sequence). CDR3 loop: CASRWTGTSTEAFF. CDR3 nucleotides: TGTGCCAGTAGGTGGACAGGGACGAGCACTGAAGCTTTCTTT.

This clone was seen only a few times. The chain couples TRBV7-2 to TRBJ2-1; possible D gene TRBD2, 5 bases. V shed 3 bases and J shed 10 bases, with 16 bases lying between them. The length of the CDR3 is 14 residues. Looked up from germline, CDR1 is SGHTA and CDR2 is FQGNSA. CDR3 loop: CASSFSGRNIEQFF. The CDR3 DNA reads as TGTGCCAGCAGCTTTAGTGGGAGAAACATCGAGCAGTTCTTC.

The V and J genes are TRBV21-1 and TRBJ2-1. TRBV21-1 is deemed a pseudogene. The CDR3 length is 14 residues. CDR3 coding DNA: TGTGCCAGCAGCAAATCTACATTGTGGGGGAAGGAAATCTTC. Protein sequence: CASSKSTLWGKEIF.

This clone was detected only a few times. The V gene is TRBV28, the J gene TRBJ1-2; possibly TRBD1 for D (5 bases). The CDR3 loop spans 14 amino acids. Germline V gene lookup returns CDR1 MDHEN and CDR2 SYDVKM. Between the trimmed V and J ends, which lost 2 bases and 8 bases, there was a span of 15 bases. CDR3 protein: CASSLGRGDGGYTF. CDR3 bases: TGTGCCAGCAGTTTAGGTAGAGGGGATGGAGGCTACACCTTC.

The rearrangement uses TRBV5-5 and TRBJ2-1; D is undetermined. CDR1 is SGHKS, CDR2 YYEKEE, per germline (reference sequence). V shed 4 bases and J shed 7 bases, with 18 bases lying between them. The CDR3 contains 15 residues. The CDR3 region has the DNA TGTGCCAGCAGCACCCTAGGAACTGAGGCGAATGAGCAGTTCTTC. Protein sequence: CASSTLGTEANEQFF.

With regard to this clone: Germline and junction disagree at one end, which may indicate a read error. The chain uses TRBV28 and TRBJ1-6; TRBD1 might be the D (6 bases). This CDR3 is 14 amino acids long. Germline V gene lookup returns CDR1 MDHEN and CDR2 SYDVKM. DNA of the CDR3: TGTGCCAGCCTCGGGGGGCCGGGCAGCCGGCTCCTTTTTTTT. This translates into CASLGGPGSRLLFF.

The chain combines TRBV28 with TRBJ1-2, with 7 bases identical to TRBD1. There are 14 residues in the CDR3. Germline V gene data show CDR1 as MDHEN and CDR2 as SYDVKM. V shed 6 bases, J shed 4 bases, and the junction held 8 bases outside the gene matches. CDR3 residues: CASSRQGLGYGYTF. The DNA of the CDR3 is TGTGCCAGCAGCAGACAGGGACTCGGCTATGGCTACACCTTC.

The genes are TRBV7-3 and TRBJ1-6; D gene uncertain. This CDR3 comprises 14 residues. V shed 2 bases and J shed 10 bases, with 12 bases lying between them. Germline CDR1 reads SGHTA; CDR2 reads FQGTGA. The CDR3 sequence is CASSLGGLESPLHF. CDR3 DNA: TGTGCCAGCAGCTTAGGCGGGTTGGAATCACCCCTCCACTTT.

This clone showed up just a few times. The V call is TRBV6-5, the J call TRBJ2-5; D is unclear. The CDR3 is 14 residues long. The V end lost 6 bases, the J end lost 2 bases, and 13 bases lay between the germline ends. Germline assignment: CDR1 MNHEY and CDR2 SVGAGI. The CDR3 loop is CASRAGRNQETQYF. The CDR3 coding sequence is TGTGCCAGCAGAGCCGGACGGAATCAAGAGACCCAGTACTTC.

This clone has a single count. The chain links TRBV27 to TRBJ2-1; D unclear. V was clipped by 1 base and J by 6 bases, with 7 bases between them. This CDR3 region has 13 residues. Germline CDR1 and CDR2: MNHEY and SMNVEV (reference sequence). In DNA, the CDR3 is TGTGCCAGCAGTTTATTGGGGTCCAATGAGCAGTTCTTC. Protein product: CASSLLGSNEQFF.

The chain recombines TRBV7-2 with TRBJ1-1, with 11 bases lining up with TRBD1. CDR3 length: 15 residues. V lost 4 bases and J lost 8; bases outside the gene matches: 9. Germline V CDR1 and CDR2: SGHTA, FQGNSA. CDR3 sequence reads: CASSSRTGGVYEAFF. The CDR3 DNA sequence: TGTGCCAGCAGCTCCCGGACAGGGGGCGTTTACGAAGCTTTCTTT.

The chain uses TRBV5-6 and TRBJ1-4; 7 bases are a match to TRBD1. CDR3 size: 13 residues. Germline V CDR1 and CDR2: SGHDT, YYEEEE. V was clipped by 2 bases and J by 7 bases; unmatched bases: 2. In DNA form, the CDR3 reads TGTGCCAGCAGCTTCGACAGGGTTGAAAAACTGTTTTTT. Encoded protein: CASSFDRVEKLFF.

The J gene is TRBJ1-2, the V gene TRBV20-1; D gene uncertain. Per the germline V gene, CDR1 is DFQATT and CDR2 is SNEGSKA (reference sequence). V gave up 3 bases and J gave up 2 bases, with 10 bases separating them. This CDR3 has 13 residues. DNA for the CDR3: TGCAGTGCTAGTAGGGCCCTAAACTATGGCTACACCTTC. Amino acids: CSASRALNYGYTF.

V usage is TRBV28 and J usage is TRBJ2-7; D gene uncertain. Trimming stripped 4 bases from V and 3 bases from J, with 16 bases between. The CDR3 loop spans 15 amino acids. Per germline, CDR1 MDHEN and CDR2 SYDVKM. The CDR3 protein is CASSSRPISVYEQYF. The CDR3 nucleotides read TGTGCCAGCAGTTCCCGACCCATCTCCGTCTACGAGCAGTACTTC.

The J gene is TRBJ1-2, the V gene TRBV6-2 or TRBV6-3; a weak D match, TRBD1 (6 bases). The CDR3 sequence is 13 residues long. Germline CDR1 MNHEY, CDR2 SVGEGT. The germline V and J ends were trimmed by 6 bases and 8 bases, with 16 bases remaining between them. CDR3 protein: CASSRGRTQGYTF. The CDR3 DNA is TGTGCCAGCAGCAGGGGACGAACACAGGGCTACACCTTC.